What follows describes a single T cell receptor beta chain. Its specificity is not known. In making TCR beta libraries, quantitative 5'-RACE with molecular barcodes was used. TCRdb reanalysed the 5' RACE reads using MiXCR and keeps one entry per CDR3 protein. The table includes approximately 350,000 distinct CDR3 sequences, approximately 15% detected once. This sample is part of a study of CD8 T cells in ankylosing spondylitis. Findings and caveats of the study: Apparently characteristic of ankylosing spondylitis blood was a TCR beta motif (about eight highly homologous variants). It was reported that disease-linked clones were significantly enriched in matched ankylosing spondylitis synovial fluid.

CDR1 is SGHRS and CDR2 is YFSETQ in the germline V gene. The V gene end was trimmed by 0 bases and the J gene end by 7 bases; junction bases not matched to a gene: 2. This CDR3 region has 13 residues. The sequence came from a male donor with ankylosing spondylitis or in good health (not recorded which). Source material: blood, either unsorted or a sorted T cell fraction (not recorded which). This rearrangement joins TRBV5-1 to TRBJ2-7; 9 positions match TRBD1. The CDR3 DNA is TGCGCCAGCAGCTTGGACAGGGGGCAGGAGCAGTACTTC. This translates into CASSLDRGQEQYF. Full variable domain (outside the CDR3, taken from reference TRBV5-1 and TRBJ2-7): KAGVTQTPRYLIKTRGQQVTLSCSPISGHRSVSWYQQTPGQGLQFLFEYFSETQRNKGNFPGRFSGRQFSNSRSEMNVSTLELGDSALYLCASSLDRGQEQYFGPGTRLTVT.